These 10 T cell receptor beta chains were sequenced from one sample in a study of blood T cell repertoires in COVID-19 (TCRdb year 2020). The library was made by the immunoSEQ multiplex PCR assay. The table comes from immuneACCESS by way of TCRdb, which keeps in-frame sequences with V and J called. Part of the clones is missing from these tables; in studies checked, under half for an unresolved V gene and the rest for unknown reasons. For this sample there are some 320,000 clones; approximately 91% appear just once. The ten largest clones take up 4.5% to 6.5% of the sample. The sample was PBMCs or T cells enriched from blood (not recorded which). The receptors come from a man aged 55 to 70 who had recovered from COVID-19.

The sample holds a few counts of this clone. The chain links TRBV29-1 to TRBJ2-5, with D possibly TRBD2 on 6 matching bases. Germline CDR1 SQVTM, CDR2 ANQGSEA. V was pared by 5 bases and J by 4 bases, with 17 bases between. This CDR3 spans 14 amino acids. CDR3 loop: CSVYKGSGGETQYF. The CDR3 DNA reads TGCAGCGTTTATAAAGGGTCCGGGGGAGAGACCCAGTACTTC.

Written as DNA, the CDR3 is TGCGCCAGCAGCTTGCTCGGCGGGAGTCGATACAATGAGCAGTTCTTC. Amino acid sequence: CASSLLGGSRYNEQFF. J is TRBJ2-1 and V is TRBV5-1; 7 nucleotides line up with TRBD2. Losses at the gene ends were 1 base for V and 4 bases for J; bases not matched to a gene: 8. This CDR3 region has 16 residues. Germline V gene lookup returns CDR1 SGHRS and CDR2 YFSETQ.

The chain links TRBV7-2 to TRBJ1-2, with TRBD1 identical over 10 bases. V lost 8 bases, J lost 6 bases, and 0 bases stayed unmatched. Germline V gene data show CDR1 as SGHTA and CDR2 as FQGNSA. The CDR3 consists of 11 residues. The CDR3 DNA follows: TGTGCCAGCGGACAGGGGGATGGCTACACCTTC. Residues: CASGQGDGYTF.

Points on this clone: Distinct nucleotide sequences in the sample also encode this CDR3. As DNA, the CDR3 is TGTGCCAGCTCACCCCCCGGGCAAGAGACCCAGTACTTC. It translates to CASSPPGQETQYF. This rearrangement joins TRBV18 to TRBJ2-5, with D unclear. Germline CDR1 and CDR2: KGHSH and LQKENI. The CDR3 spans 13 residues. The V end was cut by 3 bases, the J end by 2 bases, with 7 bases between.

The chain has TRBV7-2 and TRBJ1-2, with D possibly being TRBD1 (6 bases). The germline V gene encodes CDR1 SGHTA and CDR2 FQGNSA. CDR3 length: 15 amino acids. Trimming cost V 4 bases and J 2 bases, with 14 bases left between them. As DNA, the CDR3 is TGTGCCAGCAGCTCCCGGCCAACAGGGAACTATGGCTACACCTTC. It translates to CASSSRPTGNYGYTF.

This clone has a single count. The chain has TRBV6-1 and TRBJ2-2; TRBD1 matches 11 bases. V lost 4 bases to trimming and J lost 3 bases; unmatched junction nucleotides: 4. The germline V gene encodes CDR1 MNHNS and CDR2 SASEGT. This CDR3 is 16 amino acids long. CDR3 protein: CASSGTGGRDTGELFF. The CDR3 nucleotides are TGTGCCAGCAGTGGGACAGGGGGCAGAGACACCGGGGAGCTGTTTTTT.

This clone was seen a single time. The chain couples TRBV18 to TRBJ2-2; D is unresolved. The ends were cut back, 5 bases at V and 6 bases at J, with 10 bases in the middle. The CDR3 has 13 amino acids. Looked up from germline, CDR1 is KGHSH and CDR2 is LQKENI. CDR3 sequence (DNA): TGTGCCAGCTCATTTGTCGAGGCCGGGGAGCTGTTTTTT. Translated, it gives CASSFVEAGELFF. Complete variable domain (other parts from reference TRBV18 and TRBJ2-2): NAGVMQNPRHLVRRRGQEARLRCSPMKGHSHVYWYRQLPEEGLKFMVYLQKENIIDESGMPKERFSAEFPKEGPSILRIQQVVRGDSAAYFCASSFVEAGELFFGEGSRLTVL.

The V gene is TRBV9, the J gene TRBJ2-2; 7 bases align to TRBD1. Germline CDR1 and CDR2: SGDLS and YYNGEE. The CDR3 runs to 17 residues. The junction had 11 bases not matched to a gene; V was cut back by 4 bases and J by 2 bases. CDR3 in amino acids: CASSPSRGTVNTGELFF. CDR3 DNA: TGTGCCAGCAGCCCTAGCAGAGGGACAGTCAACACCGGGGAGCTGTTTTTT. The whole variable domain, remainder taken from reference TRBV9 and TRBJ2-2, is DSGVTQTPKHLITATGQRVTLRCSPRSGDLSVYWYQQSLDQGLQFLIQYYNGEERAKGNILERFSAQQFPDLHSELNLSSLELGDSALYFCASSPSRGTVNTGELFFGEGSRLTVL.

The chain has TRBV3-1 (or the pseudogene TRBV3-2) and TRBJ1-2; 9 nucleotides line up with TRBD1. From germline, CDR1 is LGHDT and CDR2 YNNKEL (reference sequence). V gave up 2 bases and J gave up 6 bases; unmatched junction bases: 7. The CDR3 extends over 15 amino acids. DNA of the CDR3: TGTGCCAGCAGCCAAACAGGGGGCTTCCGTGATGGCTACACCTTC. Protein sequence: CASSQTGGFRDGYTF.

The chain couples TRBV7-3 to TRBJ2-1, with 7 bases lining up with TRBD1. The CDR3 spans 15 residues. Germline V gene data show CDR1 as SGHTA and CDR2 as FQGTGA. V gave up 2 bases and J gave up 4 bases; unmatched junction bases: 5. The CDR3 sequence is CASSLSRGLYNEQFF. CDR3 coding DNA: TGTGCCAGCAGCTTATCCAGGGGGTTGTACAATGAGCAGTTCTTC.